These T cell receptor beta chains were read from a single sample in a study of CD8 T cells in Susac syndrome. TCRdb re-analysed the immunoSEQ multiplex PCR reads in MiXCR, keeping a single row per CDR3 protein. The profile shows about 190,000 distinct CDR3 sequences, 85% to 95% of them singletons. Sequencing was performed on CD4+ T cells from PBMCs. The receptors stem from a human donor in good health. CDR3s include the opening cysteine and the closing phenylalanine or tryptophan. The order of the fields is CDR3 DNA, CDR3 protein, V gene, clone size, J gene, D gene. A D gene is named only where the DNA matches it firmly. Where a row states a size, it is once, few, many or the class of an expanded clone; other rows omit it.

DNA: TGTGCCACCAGCAGAGGAGGATGGGAGGAGACCCAGTACTTC
CDR3: CATSRGGWEETQYF
V: TRBV15
size: .
J: TRBJ2-5
D: .

DNA: TGTGCCAGCAGCCTACTCTGGGGGGGGAACACTGAAGCTTTCTTT
CDR3: CASSLLWGGNTEAFF
V: TRBV3-1
size: .
J: TRBJ1-1
D: .

DNA: TGTGCCAGCAGTTACTCGAGGCGGGGGGGCCAAGAGACCCAGTACTTC
CDR3: CASSYSRRGGQETQYF
V: TRBV6-2/TRBV6-3
size: .
J: TRBJ2-5
D: TRBD2

DNA: TGTGCCAGCAGTTACTCAGGGGACACTATAAGGCCGGCCCGAACTGGGGCCAACGTCCTGACTTTC
CDR3: CASSYSGDTIRPARTGANVLTF
V: TRBV6-2/TRBV6-3
size: .
J: TRBJ2-6
D: .

DNA: TGTGCCAGCAGCCTATACTACCCTTCGACCGAGCAGTACTTC
CDR3: CASSLYYPSTEQYF
V: TRBV14
size: .
J: TRBJ2-7
D: .

DNA: TGTGCCAGCAGCCTTGAGGCAGGGGCTAAACTGAACACTGAAGCTTTCTTT
CDR3: CASSLEAGAKLNTEAFF
V: TRBV4-2
size: .
J: TRBJ1-1
D: .

DNA: TGTGCCAGCAGCCGCCTCGGGGCGGGCCCAGATACGCAGTATTTT
CDR3: CASSRLGAGPDTQYF
V: TRBV3-1
size: once
J: TRBJ2-3
D: .

DNA: TGTGCCAGCAGCCAACGCACAGGATCGAACACTGAAGCTTTCTTT
CDR3: CASSQRTGSNTEAFF
V: TRBV5-4
size: once
J: TRBJ1-1
D: .

DNA: TGTGCCAGCAGCCAAGTCTTAGCCGGGACAGGGTATGGCTACACCTTC
CDR3: CASSQVLAGTGYGYTF
V: TRBV3-1
size: .
J: TRBJ1-2
D: TRBD1

DNA: TGTGCCAGCAGTGAAACTCGTGGGGGCCGGGAGACCCAGTACTTC
CDR3: CASSETRGGRETQYF
V: TRBV25-1
size: .
J: TRBJ2-5
D: .

DNA: TGCGCCAGCAGAAGATCCGAACGACAGGGTGAAAAACTGTTTTTT
CDR3: CASRRSERQGEKLFF
V: TRBV4-1
size: .
J: TRBJ1-4
D: TRBD1

DNA: TGTGCCACCAGCCCCTTTACCCCAAGCCCTTTTGGGTACACTGAAGCTTTCTTT
CDR3: CATSPFTPSPFGYTEAFF
V: TRBV15
size: .
J: TRBJ1-1
D: .

DNA: TGTGCCAGCAGCAAGCGGGCTAGCGGTGAGCAGTTCTTC
CDR3: CASSKRASGEQFF
V: TRBV14
size: .
J: TRBJ2-1
D: TRBD2

DNA: TGTGCCAGCAGCTTTACAGGGACCGAGACCCAGTACTTC
CDR3: CASSFTGTETQYF
V: TRBV5-6
size: .
J: TRBJ2-5
D: .

DNA: TGTGCCAGCAGGTCAGGGGGAGAGGCCCTCCACTTT
CDR3: CASRSGGEALHF
V: TRBV7-2
size: .
J: TRBJ1-6
D: TRBD1

DNA: TGTGCCAGCAGCCAAGTGAAGGGGGGTAACGAGCAGTACTTC
CDR3: CASSQVKGGNEQYF
V: TRBV3-1
size: .
J: TRBJ2-7
D: .

DNA: TGCAGCGCTGGGATCCGGGACAGTCCGGACTACTCTGGAAACACCATATATTTT
CDR3: CSAGIRDSPDYSGNTIYF
V: TRBV29-1
size: .
J: TRBJ1-3
D: TRBD1

DNA: TGTGCCAGCAGCTTACCGCGGGACAGGGGGTTCAATTCACCCCTCCACTTT
CDR3: CASSLPRDRGFNSPLHF
V: TRBV7-9
size: .
J: TRBJ1-6
D: TRBD1

DNA: TGCAGCGTTGAACTAGCGGGGAACCAAGAGACCCAGTACTTC
CDR3: CSVELAGNQETQYF
V: TRBV29-1
size: .
J: TRBJ2-5
D: TRBD2

DNA: TGTGCCACCAGCAGAGCACACCGGTTGGGATATGGCTACACCTTC
CDR3: CATSRAHRLGYGYTF
V: TRBV15
size: .
J: TRBJ1-2
D: .

DNA: TGTGCCAGCAGTTTATCGGGGATTGAGACCCAGTACTTC
CDR3: CASSLSGIETQYF
V: TRBV12-3/TRBV12-4
size: .
J: TRBJ2-5
D: .

DNA: TGCGCCAGCATTCGCTCTGGAAACACCATATATTTT
CDR3: CASIRSGNTIYF
V: TRBV23-1
size: once
J: TRBJ1-3
D: .

DNA: TGTGCCAGCAGCTTAGACATGCCGGGGAACACTGAAGCTTTCTTT
CDR3: CASSLDMPGNTEAFF
V: TRBV7-2
size: .
J: TRBJ1-1
D: .

DNA: TGTGCCAGCACCCGAATAGGGGGCGCCTTAACCGGGGAGCTGTTTTTT
CDR3: CASTRIGGALTGELFF
V: TRBV6-2/TRBV6-3
size: .
J: TRBJ2-2
D: TRBD1

DNA: TGCGCCAGCAGCCAAGATCTGGGGAGGGGGCTAGAGGCAGATACGCAGTATTTT
CDR3: CASSQDLGRGLEADTQYF
V: TRBV4-1
size: .
J: TRBJ2-3
D: .

DNA: TGTGCCAGCAGCCAAGCGGAAACCTCCGGGGGGTACAATGAGCAGTTCTTC
CDR3: CASSQAETSGGYNEQFF
V: TRBV4-2
size: .
J: TRBJ2-1
D: TRBD2

DNA: TGTGCCAGCAGCCACGGGCCGCCGGCGGAGCAGTTCTTC
CDR3: CASSHGPPAEQFF
V: TRBV7-3
size: .
J: TRBJ2-1
D: .

DNA: TGTGCCAGCAGCTGGGGACAGGATAGTTCTGAAGCTTTCTTT
CDR3: CASSWGQDSSEAFF
V: TRBV9
size: .
J: TRBJ1-1
D: TRBD1

DNA: TGCGCCAGTTCCGGGACAGCCAAGCGGAATGGCTACACCTTC
CDR3: CASSGTAKRNGYTF
V: TRBV5-1
size: once
J: TRBJ1-2
D: TRBD1